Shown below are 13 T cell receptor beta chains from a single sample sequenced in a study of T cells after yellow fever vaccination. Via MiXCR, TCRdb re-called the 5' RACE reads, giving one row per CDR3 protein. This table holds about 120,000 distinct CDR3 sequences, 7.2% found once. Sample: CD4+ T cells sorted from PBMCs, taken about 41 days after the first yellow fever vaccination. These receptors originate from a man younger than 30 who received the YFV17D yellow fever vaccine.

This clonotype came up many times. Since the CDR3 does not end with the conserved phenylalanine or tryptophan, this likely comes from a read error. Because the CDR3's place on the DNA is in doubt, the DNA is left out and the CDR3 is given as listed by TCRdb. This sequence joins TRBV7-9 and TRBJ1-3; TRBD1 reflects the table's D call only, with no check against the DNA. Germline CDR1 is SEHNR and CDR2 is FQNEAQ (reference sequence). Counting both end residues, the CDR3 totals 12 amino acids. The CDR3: CASSLAVEQATT.

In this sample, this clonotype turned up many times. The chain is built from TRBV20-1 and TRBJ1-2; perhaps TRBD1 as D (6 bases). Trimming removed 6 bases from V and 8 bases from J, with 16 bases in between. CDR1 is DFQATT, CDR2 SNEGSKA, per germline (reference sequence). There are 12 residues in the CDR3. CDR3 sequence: CSATMGQRGYTF. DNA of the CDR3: TGCAGTGCCACTATGGGACAACGCGGCTACACCTTC.

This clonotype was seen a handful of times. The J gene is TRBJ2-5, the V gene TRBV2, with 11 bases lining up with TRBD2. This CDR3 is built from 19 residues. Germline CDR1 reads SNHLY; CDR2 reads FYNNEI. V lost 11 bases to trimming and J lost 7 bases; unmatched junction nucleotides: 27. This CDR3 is CAFSSTSPGTSGAPGTQYF. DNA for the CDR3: TGTGCCTTCAGTTCCACATCTCCCGGGACTAGCGGCGCCCCGGGGACCCAGTACTTC.

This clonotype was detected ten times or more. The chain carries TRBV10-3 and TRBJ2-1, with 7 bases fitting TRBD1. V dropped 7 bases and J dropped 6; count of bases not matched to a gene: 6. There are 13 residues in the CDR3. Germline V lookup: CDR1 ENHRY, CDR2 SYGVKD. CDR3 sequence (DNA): TGTGCCATCACCCCAGACAGGGCCAATGAGCAGTTCTTC. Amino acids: CAITPDRANEQFF.

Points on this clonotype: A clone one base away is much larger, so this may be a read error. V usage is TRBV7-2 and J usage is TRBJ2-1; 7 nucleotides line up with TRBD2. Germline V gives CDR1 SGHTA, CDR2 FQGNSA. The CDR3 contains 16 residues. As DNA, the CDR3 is TGTGTCAGCAGCTTTAAGGTAGTGGGGACTAACAATGAGCAGTTCTTC. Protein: CVSSFKVVGTNNEQFF.

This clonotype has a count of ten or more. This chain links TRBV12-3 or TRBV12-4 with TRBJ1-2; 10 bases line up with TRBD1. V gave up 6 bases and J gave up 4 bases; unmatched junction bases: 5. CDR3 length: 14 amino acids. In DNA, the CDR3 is TGTGCCAGCAGCTTCCGGGACAGGGGCTATGGCTACACCTTC. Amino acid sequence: CASSFRDRGYGYTF.

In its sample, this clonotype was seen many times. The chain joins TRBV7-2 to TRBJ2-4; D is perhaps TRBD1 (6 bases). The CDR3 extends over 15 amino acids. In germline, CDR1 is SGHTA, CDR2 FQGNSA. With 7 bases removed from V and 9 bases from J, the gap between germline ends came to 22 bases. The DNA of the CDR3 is TGTGCCAGCACCGTTAGTCTAGGGGGTGGCGGCATTCAGTACTTC. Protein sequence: CASTVSLGGGGIQYF.

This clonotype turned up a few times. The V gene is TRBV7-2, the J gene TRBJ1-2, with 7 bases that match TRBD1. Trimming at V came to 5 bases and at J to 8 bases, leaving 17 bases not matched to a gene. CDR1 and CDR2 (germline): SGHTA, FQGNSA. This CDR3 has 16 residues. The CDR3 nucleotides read TGTGCCAGCAGCCTAAACCCCCCTACAGGGGCGGACGGCTACACCTTC. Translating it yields CASSLNPPTGADGYTF.

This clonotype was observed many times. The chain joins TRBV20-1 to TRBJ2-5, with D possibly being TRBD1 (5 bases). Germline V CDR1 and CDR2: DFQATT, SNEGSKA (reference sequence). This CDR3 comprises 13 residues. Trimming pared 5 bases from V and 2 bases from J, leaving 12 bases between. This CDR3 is CSARKGVQETQYF. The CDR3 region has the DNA TGCAGTGCTCGAAAAGGGGTACAAGAGACCCAGTACTTC.

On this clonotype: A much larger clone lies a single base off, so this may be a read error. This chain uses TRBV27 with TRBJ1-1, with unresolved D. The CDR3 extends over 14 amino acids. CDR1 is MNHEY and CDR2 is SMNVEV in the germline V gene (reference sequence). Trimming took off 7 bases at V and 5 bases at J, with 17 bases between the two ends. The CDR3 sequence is CASTWVGTRTEAFF. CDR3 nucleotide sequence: TGTGCCAGCACCTGGGTGGGCACACGTACTGAAGCTTTCTTT.

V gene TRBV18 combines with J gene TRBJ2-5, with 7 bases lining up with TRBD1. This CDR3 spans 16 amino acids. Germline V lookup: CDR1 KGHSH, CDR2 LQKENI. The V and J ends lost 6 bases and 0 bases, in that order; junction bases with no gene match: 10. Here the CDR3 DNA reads TGTGCCAGCTCTGCGACAGGGTCCCTACACCAAGAGACCCAGTACTTC. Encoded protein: CASSATGSLHQETQYF.

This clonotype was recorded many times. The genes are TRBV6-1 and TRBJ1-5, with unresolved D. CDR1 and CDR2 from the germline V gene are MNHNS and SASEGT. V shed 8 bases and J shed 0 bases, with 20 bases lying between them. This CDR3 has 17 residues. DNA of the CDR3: TGTGCCAGCGTGGATCGGGAATCATCATATAGCAATCAGCCCCAGCATTTT. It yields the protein CASVDRESSYSNQPQHF.

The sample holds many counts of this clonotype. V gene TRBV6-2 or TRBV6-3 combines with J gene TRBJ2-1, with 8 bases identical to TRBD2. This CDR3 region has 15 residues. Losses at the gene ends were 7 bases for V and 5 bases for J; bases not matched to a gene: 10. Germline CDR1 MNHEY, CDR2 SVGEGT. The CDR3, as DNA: TGTGCCAGCACCACCGGGAGGGCCCCTGACAATGAGCAGTTCTTC. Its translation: CASTTGRAPDNEQFF.